This TCR beta chain was retrieved from a study of T cells in Graves' hyperthyroidism and ophthalmopathy. Whole-study results and caveats: Ophthalmopathy was distinguished from stable hyperthyroidism by 13 V-J signatures.

The sample holds a few counts of this clonotype. The target antigen is unknown. TCR beta CDR3 region amplification was performed from RNA transcripts. A first-round RT-PCR of the TCR CDR3 used the HTBI primer set. Via MiXCR, TCRdb re-called the multiplex PCR reads, giving one row per CDR3 protein. The profile shows 250,000 to 300,000 distinct CDR3 sequences, approximately 12% of them singletons. Germline values: CDR1 MNHEY, CDR2 SVGEGT. With 8 bases removed from V and 7 bases from J, the gap between germline ends came to 9 bases. The CDR3 is 12 residues long. The chain couples TRBV6-2 or TRBV6-3 to TRBJ1-6, with D maybe TRBD1 (6 bases). The sequence was collected from a woman between 25 and 40 years old with Graves' hyperthyroidism that later progressed to Graves' ophthalmopathy. The sequenced sample was blood. CDR3 in amino acids: CASGGQNSPLHF. The CDR3, as DNA: TGTGCCAGCGGGGGGCAGAATTCACCCCTCCACTTT.